This T cell receptor (beta chain) was sequenced during a study of cytomegalovirus exposure and HLA in healthy donors. The PCR ran on 60 Vbeta and 13 Jbeta primers. Generated by immunoSEQ multiplex PCR, the TCRdb table keeps only in-frame clones and is missing some. The table has roughly 120,000 clones, less than 80% seen once. This clone was counted only a few times. The antigen is not known. Study-wide findings and caveats: Prior analysis indicated that the majority of TCR beta V segments exhibited productivity approximately 90% or approximately 30% of the time. Several of the most significant clusters were apparently associated with common viral pathogens in a later analysis.

The material sequenced was PBMCs. The source is a middle-aged woman in good health and CMV-seropositive.

The CDR3 here is CASSYGTTNEKLFF. In DNA, the CDR3 is TGTGCCAGCAGCTACGGGACAACTAATGAAAAACTGTTTTTT. The chain recombines TRBV5-4 with TRBJ1-4; D gene uncertain. The CDR3 covers 14 residues. Trimming pared 3 bases from V and 0 bases from J, leaving 6 bases between. From germline, CDR1 is SGHNT and CDR2 YYREEE (reference sequence). The variable domain in full, with the rest retrieved from reference TRBV5-4 and TRBJ1-4, is ETGVTQSPTHLIKTRGQQVTLRCSSQSGHNTVSWYQQALGQGPQFIFQYYREEENGRGNFPPRFSGLQFPNYSSELNVNALELDDSALYLCASSYGTTNEKLFFGSGTQLSVL.